Shown below are 16 T cell receptor beta chains from a single sample sequenced in a study of blood T cell repertoires in COVID-19. Profiled with immunoSEQ multiplex PCR; TCRdb holds only in-frame clones, not every one. The sample lists 91,000 or so clones; around 90% were seen once. The sample consisted of peripheral blood. The source is a woman between 50 and 59 years old in a cohort sampled during active COVID-19.

The chain has TRBV27 and TRBJ2-5; D is possibly TRBD2 (7 bases). Per germline, CDR1 MNHEY and CDR2 SMNVEV (reference sequence). This CDR3 comprises 19 residues. Trimming shortened V by 5 bases and J by 1 base, and 26 bases separated the two germline ends. The DNA for the CDR3 is TGTGCCAGCAGTATTAGGACTAGTACCGGACAGTTCCCCCAAGAGACCCAGTACTTC. It translates to CASSIRTSTGQFPQETQYF.

This sequence joins TRBV6-1 and TRBJ2-1, with TRBD2 matching over 13 bases. V trimming: 4 bases; J trimming: 9 bases; junction bases outside the gene matches: 12. Germline V gene sequence: CDR1 MNHNS, CDR2 SASEGT. The CDR3 totals 17 residues. The chain's CDR3 is CASSGGWTSGSIGEQFF. CDR3 nucleotides: TGTGCCAGCAGTGGAGGCTGGACTAGCGGGAGTATCGGTGAGCAGTTCTTC.

This chain links TRBV15 with TRBJ1-5; 9 bases agree with TRBD1. Germline CDR1 LNHNV, CDR2 YYDKDF (reference sequence). The CDR3 is 17 residues long. Germline trimming cut 3 bases from V and 1 base from J; bases unmatched to any gene: 7. For the CDR3, the DNA is TGTGCCACCAGCAGCATGAGGGACAGGGTCAGCAATCAGCCCCAGCATTTT. It encodes CATSSMRDRVSNQPQHF. The variable domain in full, with the rest retrieved from reference TRBV15 and TRBJ1-5, is DAMVIQNPRYQVTQFGKPVTLSCSQTLNHNVMYWYQQKSSQAPKLLFHYYDKDFNNEADTPDNFQSRRPNTSFCFLDIRSPGLGDTAMYLCATSSMRDRVSNQPQHFGDGTRLSIL.

This chain's CDR3 is CASSFQDPSYNEQFF. For the CDR3, the DNA is TGTGCCAGCAGCTTTCAGGATCCCTCCTACAATGAGCAGTTCTTC. The chain carries TRBV2 and TRBJ2-1; D gene uncertain. Germline CDR1 SNHLY, CDR2 FYNNEI. V was shortened by 6 bases and J by 0 bases, with 12 bases between the two germline ends. The CDR3 is 15 amino acids.

The chain links TRBV5-1 to TRBJ1-2; 9 nucleotides match TRBD1. The CDR3 has 17 residues. Germline-derived CDR1 and CDR2 are SGHRS and YFSETQ. After removal of 4 bases from V and 8 bases from J, the junction contained 18 bases not matched to a gene. The CDR3 DNA is TGCGCCAGCAGCGGGGAACCGGGACAGGGCCCCCTCAACGGCTACACCTTC. Translation gives CASSGEPGQGPLNGYTF.

This chain links TRBV5-1 with TRBJ2-5, with 8 bases matching TRBD2. Losses at the gene ends were 5 bases for V and 4 bases for J; bases not matched to a gene: 1. The CDR3 runs to 12 residues. CDR1 and CDR2 from the germline V gene are SGHRS and YFSETQ. The CDR3 is CASRAGGETQYF. Here the CDR3 DNA reads TGCGCCAGCAGGGCGGGAGGAGAGACCCAGTACTTC.

V and J are TRBV12-3 or TRBV12-4 and TRBJ2-2; 9 positions agree with TRBD2. CDR3 length: 13 residues. V lost 8 bases to trimming and J lost 5 bases; unmatched junction nucleotides: 3. The CDR3 loop is CASATSGTGELFF. The DNA for the CDR3 is TGTGCCAGCGCTACTAGCGGGACCGGGGAGCTGTTTTTT.

This clone was detected once. The genes are TRBV28 and TRBJ2-7, with D possibly matching TRBD1 (6 bases). CDR3 length: 12 amino acids. The germline CDR1 and CDR2 sequences are MDHEN and SYDVKM. Trimming cost V 5 bases and J 4 bases, with 9 bases left between them. The CDR3 is CASSNRVYEQYF. The CDR3 DNA reads TGTGCCAGCAGTAACAGGGTATACGAGCAGTACTTC.

This chain joins TRBV4-1 and TRBJ2-7; 9 bases agree with TRBD1. J gave up 5 bases and V 3 bases, and 5 bases lay outside the gene matches. Per germline, CDR1 MGHRA and CDR2 YSYEKL. The CDR3 totals 14 residues. The CDR3 sequence: CASSQGQGVDEQYF. For the CDR3, the DNA is TGCGCCAGCAGCCAGGGACAGGGTGTTGACGAGCAGTACTTC.

CDR3 in amino acids: CASSDGFGQASSEQYF. For the CDR3, the DNA is TGTGCCAGCAGTGATGGATTCGGACAGGCCTCCTCGGAGCAGTACTTC. J is TRBJ2-7 and V is TRBV25-1; 7 bases are shared with TRBD1. CDR3 length equals 16 residues. V gave up 3 bases and J gave up 7 bases; unmatched junction bases: 15. Germline V gene lookup returns CDR1 MGHDK and CDR2 SYGVNS.

The sample holds many counts of this clone. The chain recombines TRBV5-6 with TRBJ1-3; D gene uncertain. Germline values: CDR1 SGHDT, CDR2 YYEEEE. This CDR3 contains 16 residues. The V and J ends lost 2 bases and 0 bases respectively, with 12 bases between them. CDR3 nucleotides: TGTGCCAGCAGCTTCTGGTCGAGCCTCTCTGGAAACACCATATATTTT. Protein: CASSFWSSLSGNTIYF.

The V and J genes are TRBV25-1 and TRBJ2-5; D is undetermined. Trimming took off 4 bases at V and 5 bases at J, with 14 bases between the two ends. Germline V gene lookup returns CDR1 MGHDK and CDR2 SYGVNS. There are 14 residues in the CDR3. CDR3 DNA: TGTGCCAGCAGTGTCTCTTCTCACTGGGAGACCCAGTACTTC. Amino acids: CASSVSSHWETQYF.

V gene TRBV24-1 combines with J gene TRBJ2-1; TRBD2 aligns across 7 bases. V trimming: 4 bases; J trimming: 2 bases; junction bases outside the gene matches: 10. CDR3 length: 17 amino acids. From germline, CDR1 is KGHDR and CDR2 SFDVKD. As DNA, the CDR3 is TGTGCCACCAGTGACCGCGCTAGCGGAGCCCCCTACAATGAGCAGTTCTTC. Translating it yields CATSDRASGAPYNEQFF.

This chain connects TRBV18 to TRBJ2-7; 7 positions match TRBD2. CDR1 and CDR2 from the germline V gene are KGHSH and LQKENI. This CDR3 is built from 14 residues. Trimming at V came to 0 bases and at J to 4 bases, leaving 3 bases not matched to a gene. The chain's CDR3 is CASSPPFGGYEQYF. CDR3 nucleotides: TGTGCCAGCTCACCACCCTTCGGGGGGTACGAGCAGTACTTC.

This chain joins TRBV24-1 and TRBJ1-1, with 7 bases matching TRBD1. There are 16 residues in the CDR3. Germline V gene lookup returns CDR1 KGHDR and CDR2 SFDVKD. V trimming: 3 bases; J trimming: 1 base; junction bases outside the gene matches: 7. The CDR3 sequence is CATSDPHRDRNTEAFF. As DNA, the CDR3 is TGTGCCACCAGTGATCCCCACCGGGACAGGAACACTGAAGCTTTCTTT.

This clone was detected once. V is TRBV3-1 (or the pseudogene TRBV3-2) and J is TRBJ2-1; D call uncertain. Trimming left V 1 base short and J 3 bases short, with 10 bases between. Germline V gives CDR1 LGHDT, CDR2 YNNKEL (reference sequence). The CDR3 is 15 amino acids. The CDR3 sequence: CASSQAPPGYNEQFF. Written as DNA, the CDR3 is TGTGCCAGCAGCCAAGCCCCTCCAGGCTACAATGAGCAGTTCTTC.